This note documents a single T cell receptor beta chain sequence. The data were taken from a study of T cell changes during pregnancy in multiple sclerosis. Only in-frame clones appear in the TCRdb table, and some are missing; sequencing was by immunoSEQ multiplex PCR. The table includes about 100,000 clones, roughly 93% detected once. V trimming: 3 bases; J trimming: 0 bases; junction bases outside the gene matches: 7. CDR1 and CDR2 from the germline V gene are LNHNV and YYDKDF (reference sequence). This CDR3 has 16 residues. This sequence was found in a female donor with multiple sclerosis, enrolled in a pregnancy study. Sequencing used peripheral blood, obtained before pregnancy. The chain uses TRBV15 and TRBJ2-7; 8 nucleotides match TRBD2. For the CDR3, the DNA is TGTGCCACCAGCAGTGTAGTAGCGGGGAGCTCCTACGAGCAGTACTTC. Its translation is CATSSVVAGSSYEQYF.